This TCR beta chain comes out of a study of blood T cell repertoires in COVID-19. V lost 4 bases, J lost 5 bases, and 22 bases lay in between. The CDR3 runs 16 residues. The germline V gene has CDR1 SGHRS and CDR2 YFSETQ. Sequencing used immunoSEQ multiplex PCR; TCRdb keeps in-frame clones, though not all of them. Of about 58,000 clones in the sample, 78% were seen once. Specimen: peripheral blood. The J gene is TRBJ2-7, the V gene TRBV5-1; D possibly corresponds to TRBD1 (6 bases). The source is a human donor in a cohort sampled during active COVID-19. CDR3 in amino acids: CASSLRTWTASHEQYF. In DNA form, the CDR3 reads TGCGCCAGCAGCCTCCGGACATGGACAGCATCCCACGAGCAGTACTTC.